This T cell receptor beta chain was documented in a study of cytomegalovirus exposure and HLA in healthy donors (dated by TCRdb to 2016 to 2017). Regarding the complete study: An earlier analysis of 550 to 700 of the donors reported 250 to 300 Gb of sequence data and more than 90 million unique TCR beta sequences from about 200 million T cells. In addition to the first cohort of 666 subjects, a separate validation cohort of approximately 110 different subjects was used. In a later analysis, previously published TCR beta repertoires from 550 to 700 donors were re-analyzed and high-resolution HLA genotyping was added so that TCR occurrence patterns could be studied. The study used immunosequencing to profile the T cell repertoires of 666 subjects and linked those repertoires to cytomegalovirus serostatus. The number of typed donors differed by locus: roughly 620-630 for A, B, C, DRB1 and DQB1; some 500 for DQA1; some 590 for DPA1; and 450 to 480 for DPB1. All discovery cohort repertoires had been generated using a single sequencing platform. An early release that covered roughly 600 HLA-typed donors contained 300 to 350 gigabases of sequencing data and 65 million to 100 million unique TCR sequences. Class I and class II HLA loci were covered by the typing at four-digit resolution. Roughly five DR-DQ haplotypes were handled as single units for association and clustering because linkage in the cohort was strong. An earlier analysis of fewer than 700 of the donors applied high-throughput TCR beta sequencing to assess whether each TCR beta V gene segment acted as functional or pseudogenic. Donor age, sex, ethnicity and CMV serostatus were compiled alongside the repertoire data. The study was designed to test whether signatures of past pathogen exposure could be identified by cataloging public T cell receptors. Rather than using new phenotypic data, the later analysis identified candidate immune exposures from TCR beta sequences and from how often those sequences occurred across donors. Of the 300 to 500 genotyped donors, roughly 76% were placed in the genetic ancestry cluster associated with self-reported Caucasian donors. Across around 400 genotyped donors of the cohort, an average of about 240,000 unique TCR beta nucleotide sequences per donor were sequenced, and roughly 17% of those sequences were non-productive. In a later genetic analysis, genome-wide SNP genotypes for about 65% of the roughly 670 donors were used, and that subset was treated as a discovery cohort. The study combined high-throughput TCR immunosequencing, statistical association of individual TCRs with disease status, and machine learning to predict cytomegalovirus infection status. What the study reported, not specific to this receptor: In a later analysis, most CMV-associated TCR beta chains were found to appear HLA-restricted, with HLA associations seemingly driven largely by CMV exposure. Compared with equally common non-associated chains, HLA-associated TCR beta chains in a later analysis were more clonally expanded and had lower generation probabilities. A further reported finding was that TCR beta sequences accurately predicted the HLA-A and HLA-B alleles for most subjects in the first cohort. When HLA alleles, especially DR and DQ, strongly co-occurred, TCR associations were difficult to assign to individual alleles. The authors suggested that the approach could potentially be generalized to other disease states and immunological phenotypes. According to a later genetic analysis, donors in an Asian-associated ancestry cluster had fewer N-insertions in productive TCRs than the approximately 650-donor mean. Because HLA typing was missing for some donors at each locus, association tests included only the typed subset. A later analysis reported that several top co-occurrence clusters appeared linked to parvovirus B19, influenza, CMV and Epstein-Barr virus. In both the original and validation cohorts, the classifier was reported to diagnose cytomegalovirus status with high specificity and sensitivity. In an earlier analysis of 587 of the donors, most TCR beta V segments were observed in productive rearrangements about 87% or about 30% of the time, broadly matching IMGT annotations. In this cohort, only TCR beta chains were sequenced, and detectable features were limited by the absence of alpha or paired-chain data. V-gene and J-gene trimming of TCR beta chains was associated with a missense DCLRE1C variant in a later genetic analysis, and the association was replicated in an independent cohort. A later analysis found that TCR association rates varied across HLA loci, with DRB1 alleles showing the most associated TCRs and HLA-C alleles the fewest. In the study, 150 to 200 TCR beta chains were listed as associated with cytomegalovirus. In vitro tests confirmed that three of the cytomegalovirus-associated TCR beta chains recognize cytomegalovirus antigens. Immune exposure information for the cohort was limited to CMV serostatus. The presence/absence analyses assumed that sequencing depth was roughly uniform across donors, and that assumption may not be true. A cluster of highly shared sequence variants was judged likely to be a technical artifact of the sequencing pipeline. While some public TCRs were present in many individuals, most TCR sequences turned up only very rarely across donors. Because counts were too low, 15 or so rarely observed V segments, including chromosome 9 orphons, were excluded from the earlier analysis of around 590 of the donors. Linkage disequilibrium might explain the correlated functional status among segregating V segments, but an unknown experimental factor could not be excluded. Specific HLA alleles were associated with roughly 17,000 TCR beta sequences at a false discovery rate of 0.05 in a later analysis.

In total, approximately 610 healthy bone marrow donors made up the cohort. At the time of sampling, all cohort members were nominally healthy, though unrecorded immune exposures were likely present. The donor tested CMV seropositive, placing the donor among the 289 seropositive members of the cohort. Every donor gave a peripheral blood sample, and the peripheral blood mononuclear cells from that sample were used for TCR beta sequencing. The Qiagen DNeasy Blood Extraction Kit was used to extract genomic DNA from the blood cell samples. This clone was seen a handful of times. The antigen it binds to is not known. Within one base of it there is no much larger clone, and no base qualities were kept. Receptor libraries were prepared by the immunoSEQ multiplex PCR assay. The multiplex PCR relied on a mix of 60 forward primers for TCR Vbeta segments and 13 reverse primers for TCR Jbeta segments. The CDR3 region of rearranged TCR beta genes was amplified from genomic DNA by a multiplex PCR assay. The amplified TCR beta libraries were sequenced on the Illumina HiSeq System as 87-base-pair reads. The paper's data handling went like this. A later analysis counted approximately 76 million unique TCR beta chains across the 690 or so repertoires, and some 11 million of these chains were shared by at least two donors. To remove PCR and sequencing errors, raw reads were error-corrected and collapsed into unique sequences using a nearest-neighbor algorithm that merged closely related sequences. V, D and J gene segments were assigned by aligning CDR3 sequences to IMGT reference sequences. Each retained sequence needed at least a six-nucleotide match to both a V gene segment and a J gene segment. Rearrangements were classified as productive when the CDR3 lacked stop codons and remained in frame with V and J, and all other rearrangements were classified as non-productive. Following IMGT convention, CDR3 was defined as the stretch from the second conserved V-encoded cysteine up to the conserved J-encoded phenylalanine. The earlier analysis of 500 to 600 of the donors excluded sequences that lacked an unambiguous match to a single V gene segment. In an earlier analysis of approximately 590 of the donors, V segments were called functional above 56.7% productive rearrangements and were called segregating when the between-donor standard deviation exceeded 5%. To diagnose cytomegalovirus status from the catalog of TCR beta chain sequences, a statistical classification framework was built. V and J gene assignment, in a later analysis, came from comparing TCR nucleotide sequences with IMGT/GENE-DB human TR gene sequences. The TCRdist pipeline was used in a later analysis to assign CDR3 sequences and most-parsimonious VDJ recombination scenarios. In a later analysis, each TCR beta chain was defined by its CDR3 amino acid sequence together with its V-gene family, and reads lacking a unique V-gene family were excluded. In a later analysis, some 600 highly shared, low-generation-probability nucleotide sequences were removed to address suspected cross-contamination and a sequencing artifact. A later analysis calculated a clonal expansion index for each public chain from normalized within-repertoire ranks of inferred template counts. Generation probabilities in a later analysis came from a VDJ recombination model fitted to out-of-frame rearrangements, and those results were checked against IGoR. In a later analysis, hypergeometric tests were used to score TCR-TCR, TCR-HLA and TCR-CMV co-occurrence, with a repertoire-size bias correction applied to TCR pairs. A later analysis estimated false discovery rates by permuting HLA or CMV assignments 20 times. In a later analysis, co-occurring TCRs were grouped using DBSCAN, with TCRdist sequence similarity added in when clustering inside HLA-allele-positive subsets. Co-occurrence clustering excluded repertoires with fewer than 30,000 or more than 120,000 public chains, plus five with anomalous nucleotide sharing. TCRdb took over this immuneACCESS table, retaining in-frame rearrangements with V and J assigned. Such tables are incomplete; in checked studies, under half of the missing clones stem from an unresolved V gene, and the remainder is unexplained. The V and J calls and the clone size are those of that table, but D and trimming were determined from the DNA. This sample lists more than 150,000 clones; around three quarters were detected once. The ten largest clones take up 2.5% of the sample.

The source is a woman aged 30 to 39 in good health and CMV-seropositive. The sequenced sample was PBMCs.

The encoded CDR3 is CARRRTRDNSPLHF. The nucleotide sequence reads TGTGCCAGACGCCGTACTCGGGATAATTCACCCCTCCACTTT. The receptor chain draws on TRBV27 and TRBJ1-6; no confident D gene assignment can be made. According to the germline V gene (reference sequence), CDR1 reads MNHEY and CDR2 reads SMNVEV. V loses 9 bases of germline sequence and J loses 5 bases, and the interval between the two ends is 14 bases. Reading from cysteine to phenylalanine, the CDR3 counts 14 amino acids. Kept here is only the CDR3 DNA, which spans 42 bases and is read in frame from base 1.